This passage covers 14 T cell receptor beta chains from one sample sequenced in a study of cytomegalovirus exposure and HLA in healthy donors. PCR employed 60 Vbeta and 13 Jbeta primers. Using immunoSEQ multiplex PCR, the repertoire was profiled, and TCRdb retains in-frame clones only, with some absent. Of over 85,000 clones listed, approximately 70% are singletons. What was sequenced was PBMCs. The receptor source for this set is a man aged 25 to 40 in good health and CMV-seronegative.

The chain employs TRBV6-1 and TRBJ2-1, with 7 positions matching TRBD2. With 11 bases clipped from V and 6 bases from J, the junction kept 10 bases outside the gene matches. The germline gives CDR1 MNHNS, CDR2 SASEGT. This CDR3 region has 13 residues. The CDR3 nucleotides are TGTGCCGGGAGTCTGGGGAGGGTCAATGAGCAGTTCTTC. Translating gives CAGSLGRVNEQFF.

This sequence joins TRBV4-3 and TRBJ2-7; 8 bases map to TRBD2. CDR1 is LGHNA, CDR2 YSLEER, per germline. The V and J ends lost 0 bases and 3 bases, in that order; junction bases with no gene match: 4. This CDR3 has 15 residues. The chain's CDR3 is CASSQDAGGNYEQYF. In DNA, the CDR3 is TGCGCCAGCAGCCAAGATGCGGGGGGCAACTACGAGCAGTACTTC.

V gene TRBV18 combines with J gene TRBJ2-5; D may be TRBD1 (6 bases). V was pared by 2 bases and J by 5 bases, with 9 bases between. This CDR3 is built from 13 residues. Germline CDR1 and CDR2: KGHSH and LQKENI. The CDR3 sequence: CASSPTGMETQYF. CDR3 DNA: TGTGCCAGCTCACCAACAGGGATGGAGACCCAGTACTTC.

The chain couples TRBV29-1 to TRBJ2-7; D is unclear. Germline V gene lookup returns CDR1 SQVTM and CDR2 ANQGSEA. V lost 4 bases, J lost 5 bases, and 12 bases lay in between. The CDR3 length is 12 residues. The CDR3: CSVGQPANEQYF. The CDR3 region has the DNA TGCAGCGTTGGACAACCCGCTAACGAGCAGTACTTC.

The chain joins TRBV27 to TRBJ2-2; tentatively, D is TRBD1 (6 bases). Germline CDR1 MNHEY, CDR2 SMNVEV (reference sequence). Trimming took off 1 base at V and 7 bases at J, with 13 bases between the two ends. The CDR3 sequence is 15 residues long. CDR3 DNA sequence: TGTGCCAGCAGTTTATTGTGGGGGCTCGGCGGGGAGCTGTTTTTT. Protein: CASSLLWGLGGELFF.

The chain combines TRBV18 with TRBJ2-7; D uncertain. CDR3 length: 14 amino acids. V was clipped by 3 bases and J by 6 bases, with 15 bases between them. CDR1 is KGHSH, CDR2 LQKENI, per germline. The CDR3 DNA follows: TGTGCCAGCTCACCGAGGAACATAAACCCCGAGCAGTACTTC. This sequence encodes CASSPRNINPEQYF.

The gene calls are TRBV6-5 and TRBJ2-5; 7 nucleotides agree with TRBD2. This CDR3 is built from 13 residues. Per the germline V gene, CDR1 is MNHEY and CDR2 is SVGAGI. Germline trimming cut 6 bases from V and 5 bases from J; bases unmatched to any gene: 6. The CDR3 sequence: CASSPTSRETQYF. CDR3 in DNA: TGTGCCAGCAGCCCGACTAGCCGGGAGACCCAGTACTTC.

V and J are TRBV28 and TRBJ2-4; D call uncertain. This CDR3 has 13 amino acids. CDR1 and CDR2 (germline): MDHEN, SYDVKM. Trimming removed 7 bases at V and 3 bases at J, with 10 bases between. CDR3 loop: CASKIESKNIQYF. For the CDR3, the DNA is TGTGCCAGCAAGATTGAGAGCAAAAACATTCAGTACTTC.

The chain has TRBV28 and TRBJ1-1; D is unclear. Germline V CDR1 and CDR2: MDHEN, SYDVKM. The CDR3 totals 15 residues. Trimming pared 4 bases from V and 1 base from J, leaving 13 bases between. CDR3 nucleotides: TGTGCCAGCAGTTACATAGGGCGGGCGAACACTGAAGCTTTCTTT. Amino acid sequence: CASSYIGRANTEAFF.

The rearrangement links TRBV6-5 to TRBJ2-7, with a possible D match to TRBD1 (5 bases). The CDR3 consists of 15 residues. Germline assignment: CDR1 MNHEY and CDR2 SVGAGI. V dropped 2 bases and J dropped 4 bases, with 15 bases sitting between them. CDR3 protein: CASSYEAGISYEQYF. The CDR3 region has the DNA TGTGCCAGCAGTTACGAGGCAGGGATATCTTACGAGCAGTACTTC.

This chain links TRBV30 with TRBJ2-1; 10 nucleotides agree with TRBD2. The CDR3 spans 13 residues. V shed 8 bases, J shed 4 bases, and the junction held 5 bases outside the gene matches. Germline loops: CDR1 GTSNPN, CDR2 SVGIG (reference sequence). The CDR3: CAAGLADYNEQFF. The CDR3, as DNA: TGTGCCGCCGGACTAGCGGATTACAATGAGCAGTTCTTC. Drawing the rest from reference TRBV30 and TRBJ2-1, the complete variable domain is SQTIHQWPATLVQPVGSPLSLECTVEGTSNPNLYWYRQAAGRGLQLLFYSVGIGQISSEVPQNLSASRPQDRQFILSSKKLLLSDSGFYLCAAGLADYNEQFFGPGTRLTVL.

The CDR3 loop reads CASSFLGGGTEAFF. As DNA, the CDR3 is TGTGCCAGCAGCTTCCTAGGCGGAGGCACTGAAGCTTTCTTT. This chain links TRBV5-6 with TRBJ1-1; D is ambiguous. Per the germline V gene, CDR1 is SGHDT and CDR2 is YYEEEE. Trimming left V 2 bases short and J 4 bases short, with 12 bases between. The CDR3 runs to 14 residues. The full variable domain, rest sourced from reference TRBV5-6 and TRBJ1-1, is DAGVTQSPTHLIKTRGQQVTLRCSPKSGHDTVSWYQQALGQGPQFIFQYYEEEERQRGNFPDRFSGHQFPNYSSELNVNALLLGDSALYLCASSFLGGGTEAFFGQGTRLTVV.

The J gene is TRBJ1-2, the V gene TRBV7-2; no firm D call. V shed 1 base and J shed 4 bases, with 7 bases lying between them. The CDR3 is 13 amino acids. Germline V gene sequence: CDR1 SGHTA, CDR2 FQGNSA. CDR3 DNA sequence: TGTGCCAGCAGCTTAGGTGTCAGCTATGGCTACACCTTC. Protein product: CASSLGVSYGYTF.

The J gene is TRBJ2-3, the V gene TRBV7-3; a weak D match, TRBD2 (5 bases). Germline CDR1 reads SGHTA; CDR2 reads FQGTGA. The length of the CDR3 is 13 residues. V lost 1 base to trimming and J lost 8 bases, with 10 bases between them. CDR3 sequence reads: CASSLKAEVTQYF. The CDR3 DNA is TGTGCCAGCAGCTTAAAAGCGGAGGTTACGCAGTATTTT.